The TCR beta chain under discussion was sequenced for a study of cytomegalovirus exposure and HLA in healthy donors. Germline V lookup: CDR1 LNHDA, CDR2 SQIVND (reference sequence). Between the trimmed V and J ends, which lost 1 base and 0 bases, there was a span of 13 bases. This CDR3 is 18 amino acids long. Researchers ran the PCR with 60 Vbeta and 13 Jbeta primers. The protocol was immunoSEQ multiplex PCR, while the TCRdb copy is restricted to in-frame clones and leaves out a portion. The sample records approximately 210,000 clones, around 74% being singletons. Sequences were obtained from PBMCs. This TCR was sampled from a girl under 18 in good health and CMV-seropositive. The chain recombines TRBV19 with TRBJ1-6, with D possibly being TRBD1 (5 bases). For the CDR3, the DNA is TGTGCCAGTAGTATAGGCGACAGCCAATCCTCCTATAATTCACCCCTCCACTTT. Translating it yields CASSIGDSQSSYNSPLHF.